This T cell receptor (beta chain) is from a study of blood T cell repertoires in COVID-19. Germline loops: CDR1 LGHDT, CDR2 YNNKEL (reference sequence). J lost 0 bases, V lost 4 bases, and 8 bases had no gene match. The CDR3 runs 17 residues. The repertoire was sequenced with immunoSEQ multiplex PCR; TCRdb's copy has only in-frame clones and lacks some. The repertoire holds about 320,000 clones, with 85% as singletons. Material for sequencing was PBMCs or T cells enriched from blood (not recorded which). The chain links TRBV3-1 (or the pseudogene TRBV3-2) to TRBJ2-3; TRBD2 aligns across 9 bases. This receptor was taken from a woman in her 30s who had been exposed to COVID-19. The CDR3 DNA is TGTGCCAGCAGCCCCCGACTAGCGGAGCTAAGCACAGATACGCAGTATTTT. Protein sequence: CASSPRLAELSTDTQYF.